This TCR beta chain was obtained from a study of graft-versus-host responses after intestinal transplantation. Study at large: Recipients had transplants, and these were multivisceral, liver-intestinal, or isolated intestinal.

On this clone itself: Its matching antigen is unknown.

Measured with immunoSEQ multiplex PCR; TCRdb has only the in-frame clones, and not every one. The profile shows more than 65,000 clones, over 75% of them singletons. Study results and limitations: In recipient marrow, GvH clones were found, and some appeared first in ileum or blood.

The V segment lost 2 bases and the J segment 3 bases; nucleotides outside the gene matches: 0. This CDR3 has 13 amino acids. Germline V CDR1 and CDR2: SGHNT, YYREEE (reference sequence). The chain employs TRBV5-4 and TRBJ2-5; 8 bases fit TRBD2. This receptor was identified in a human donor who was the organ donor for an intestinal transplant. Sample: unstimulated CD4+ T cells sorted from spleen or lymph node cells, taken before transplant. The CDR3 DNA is TGTGCCAGCAGCTTCGGGGGGGAAGAGACCCAGTACTTC. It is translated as CASSFGGEETQYF.